This T cell receptor beta chain was identified in a study of blood T cell repertoires in COVID-19 (dated by TCRdb to about 2020). Broadly, across the study: Samples from collaborators originated in the United States, Italy and Spain and spanned both the acute and convalescent phases of COVID-19. The prospective study material was composed of cDNA or gDNA derived from T cells, B-cell-depleted T cells, or PBMCs. Subjects who had been exposed to COVID-19, were actively infected with it, or had recovered from it provided the deeply sampled blood TCRbeta repertoires that made up the dataset. A freely available public database, intended as a resource for researchers studying the immune response to SARS-CoV-2, is where the repertoires were released. Samples were obtained from the ongoing ImmuneRACE study (first 160 participants) and from about 1,300 subjects provided by 6 global collaborators. A de-identified subject ID, COVID-19 status, age in years and sex were almost always included in the sample metadata. Where available, HLA class I and class II types were taken from metadata supplied by the sample provider and were not determined by assay-based typing. Overall results and qualifications from the work: Clinical and demographic metadata were provided uncurated, with the amount varying by source and participant.

The immunoSEQ Assay, a bias-controlled multiplex PCR, was used to amplify TCRbeta CDR3 regions from genomic DNA. In the original analysis: The number of nucleated cells in each sample was estimated from the amplification of reference gene primers within the assay. Sequence reads were collapsed and filtered to measure the absolute abundance of every unique TCRbeta CDR3 rearrangement. Productive Simpson clonality was computed per sample as the square root of Simpson's diversity index over productive rearrangements. This is the immuneACCESS table as TCRdb keeps it, with only in-frame sequences that have V and J called. A part of the clones is gone; compared with another copy, unresolved V genes explain less than half, and the rest is unexplained. V and J calls plus clone size are reproduced from that table; the DNA served to infer D and trimming. The sample table holds tens of thousands of clones, of which about 63% were seen once. 7.5% to 9% of the sample is in the top ten clones.

With respect to this clone: Its antigen is still unknown. It has no much larger one-base neighbor in the sample; base qualities were not kept.

Each collaborating institution followed its own protocols to collect whole blood in K2EDTA tubes. For TCRbeta analysis, collaborators shipped samples as frozen whole blood, isolated PBMCs, or DNA extracted from either of those sample types. V and J are trimmed by 4 bases and 2 bases, and the gene matches miss 2 bases of the junction. CDR3 length: 13 amino acids, cysteine to phenylalanine. Of the read, only the CDR3 DNA is kept; its 39 bases are in frame from base 1. The CDR1 and CDR2 encoded by the germline V gene (reference sequence) are SGHNT and YYREEE. The chain employs TRBV5-4 and TRBJ2-7, with 8 central nucleotides matching TRBD2. The sequenced material came from peripheral blood. The sequence came from a woman in her 70s with acute or convalescent COVID-19. The CDR3 here reads CASSAGGPYEQYF. The DNA reads as follows: TGTGCCAGCAGCGCGGGAGGTCCCTACGAGCAGTACTTC. This CDR3, with the reference TRBV5-4 and TRBJ2-7 proteins standing in past its ends, gives the full variable domain ETGVTQSPTHLIKTRGQQVTLRCSSQSGHNTVSWYQQALGQGPQFIFQYYREEENGRGNFPPRFSGLQFPNYSSELNVNALELDDSALYLCASSAGGPYEQYFGPGTRLTVT.